The clone carrying this T cell receptor (beta chain) was found a few times. Its antigen is undetermined. The culture ran for about eleven days before CD4+ T cells were isolated. Either the mRNA-1273 or the BNT162b2 vaccine was given to participants as two doses. CDR1 and CDR2 (germline): SNHLY, FYNNEI. CDR3 length: 14 amino acids. V lost 1 base to trimming and J lost 5 bases, with 9 bases between them. Using immunoSEQ multiplex PCR, the repertoire was profiled, and TCRdb retains in-frame clones only, with some absent. The data show 70,000 or so clones, with 65% to 80% seen just once and about 2.5% held by the top ten. This sample is drawn from a study of vaccination effects on CD4 cells after COVID-19. About the study: A median of 72 days separated the second dose and sampling.

V usage is TRBV2 and J usage is TRBJ1-5; maybe TRBD1 (5 bases). This sample comprised CD4+ T cells from PBMCs cultured without peptide, obtained after COVID-19 vaccination. This receptor was identified in a human donor who received a COVID-19 vaccine. CDR3 sequence reads: CASSEGQTDQPQHF. The CDR3 DNA sequence: TGTGCCAGCAGTGAAGGACAGACCGATCAGCCCCAGCATTTT.